Only a few counts were recorded for the clone carrying this T cell receptor (beta chain). The source of the sample is a study of T-cell reconstitution after alpha-beta-depleted transplantation in children. Unique molecular identifiers were used in preparing the TCRbeta library. TCRdb independently ran MiXCR on the PCR reads; one entry per CDR3 protein. This sample has approximately 590,000 distinct CDR3 sequences, with roughly a tenth found just once. Here the sequenced sample was PBMCs from the stem cell graft donor, taken from the stem cell graft. The sequence was collected from a human donor who donated a stem cell graft to a child with acute myeloid leukemia.

CDR3 amino acids: CAISESSLASEQFF. The DNA for the CDR3 is TGTGCCATCAGTGAGTCGTCCCTAGCGAGTGAGCAGTTCTTC. This sequence joins TRBV10-3 and TRBJ2-1; TRBD2 is a possible D gene (6 bases). V was shortened by 0 bases and J by 9 bases, with 12 bases between the two germline ends. Germline CDR1 ENHRY, CDR2 SYGVKD. The CDR3 length is 14 residues.